This TCR beta chain was captured in a study of identical twins. This clonotype was seen only a few times. A single record per CDR3 protein comes from TCRdb applying MiXCR to the 5' RACE reads. The sample has under 800,000 distinct CDR3 sequences; about 20% are singletons. The V and J ends lost 0 bases and 13 bases respectively, with 13 bases between them. CDR3 size: 12 residues. Germline CDR1 is SGHRS and CDR2 is YFSETQ. The sample also formed part of further work on T cells expressing NK-cell markers. That report adds: The authors applied an anti-gamma-delta TCR antibody in several experiments, and it restricted sorting to alpha-beta TCR T cells.

The sequence derives from a woman aged 18-29 years in good health. Sequences were obtained from PBMCs. V is TRBV5-1 and J is TRBJ1-1; D ambiguous. This CDR3 reads CASSLVGDFYFF. In nucleotides, the CDR3 is TGCGCCAGCAGCTTGGTTGGGGATTTCTATTTCTTT.